The sequence of this TCR beta chain was determined in a study of blood T cell repertoires in COVID-19. Assay: immunoSEQ multiplex PCR; the TCRdb copy retains only in-frame clones and omits some. Of 25,000 to 35,000 clones in the sample, around 83% were seen once. Sequencing input: peripheral blood. The clonotype originates from a human donor in a cohort sampled during active COVID-19.

The chain's CDR3 is CASSPNSNQPQHF. CDR3 sequence (DNA): TGTGCCAGCAGTCCAAATAGCAATCAGCCCCAGCATTTT. The chain is built from TRBV6-6 and TRBJ1-5; D is ambiguous. Germline V CDR1 and CDR2: MNHNY, SVGAGI (reference sequence). The ends were cut back, 5 bases at V and 0 bases at J, with 5 bases in the middle. The CDR3 covers 13 residues.